These 19 T cell receptor beta chains were sequenced from one sample in a study of blood T cell repertoires in COVID-19. TCRdb's table, derived via immunoSEQ multiplex PCR, lists solely in-frame clones and lacks some. The sample lists under 300,000 clones; under 90% were seen once. The sequencing input was peripheral blood. These receptors all stem from a woman aged 55-69 years with active or convalescent COVID-19.

This chain links TRBV27 with TRBJ2-7; 7 bases match TRBD1. Germline trimming cut 5 bases from V and 5 bases from J; bases unmatched to any gene: 9. The CDR3 runs to 14 residues. The V gene's germline CDR1 is MNHEY and CDR2 SMNVEV (reference sequence). The CDR3 protein is CASSPHPTGNEQYF. Here the CDR3 DNA reads TGTGCCAGCAGTCCCCATCCGACAGGGAACGAGCAGTACTTC.

This rearrangement joins TRBV5-1 to TRBJ2-7; 12 nucleotides agree with TRBD2. Trimming removed 0 bases from V and 2 bases from J; junction bases left unmatched: 0. CDR1 SGHRS and CDR2 YFSETQ come from the germline V gene. The CDR3 loop spans 15 amino acids. CDR3 bases: TGCGCCAGCAGCTTGGGACTAGCGGGGGCCTACGAGCAGTACTTC. Its protein product is CASSLGLAGAYEQYF.

The rearrangement links TRBV12-3 or TRBV12-4 to TRBJ2-1; D perhaps matches TRBD2 (5 bases). The CDR3 length is 13 residues. V lost 5 bases to trimming and J lost 7 bases, with 12 bases between them. In nucleotides, the CDR3 is TGTGCCAGCAGTCCCGCGGGTGGGAATGAGCAGTTCTTC. Amino acids: CASSPAGGNEQFF.

This clone was observed a few times. The chain carries TRBV10-2 and TRBJ1-5; D may be TRBD1 (6 bases). Per germline, CDR1 WSHSY and CDR2 SAAADI. This CDR3 is built from 15 residues. V lost 5 bases to trimming and J lost 2 bases, with 13 bases between them. This chain's CDR3 is CASSLTGNGNQPQHF. As DNA, the CDR3 is TGCGCCAGCAGTCTTACAGGGAATGGCAATCAGCCCCAGCATTTT.

The chain recombines TRBV27 with TRBJ1-1, with TRBD1 matching 8 bases. After removal of 4 bases from V and 4 bases from J, the junction contained 2 bases not matched to a gene. From germline, CDR1 is MNHEY and CDR2 SMNVEV (reference sequence). This CDR3 has 13 amino acids. CDR3 nucleotide sequence: TGTGCCAGCAGTTCTACAGGGGGCACTGAAGCTTTCTTT. It translates to CASSSTGGTEAFF.

The chain links TRBV6-5 to TRBJ2-5; TRBD2 agrees at 7 bases. CDR3 size: 15 residues. Unmatched junction bases numbered 10, after V lost 4 bases and J lost 5 bases. Germline values: CDR1 MNHEY, CDR2 SVGAGI. CDR3 loop: CASSFEASGSETQYF. The CDR3 DNA follows: TGTGCCAGCAGTTTCGAGGCTAGCGGATCCGAGACCCAGTACTTC.

The chain carries TRBV5-6 and TRBJ1-2, with 8 bases aligning to TRBD1. CDR1 is SGHDT and CDR2 is YYEEEE in the germline V gene. The CDR3 covers 17 residues. The junction had 9 bases not matched to a gene; V was cut back by 0 bases and J by 2 bases. CDR3 sequence (DNA): TGTGCCAGCAGCTTGGGAATACGGACAGGGAGAAACTATGGCTACACCTTC. Its protein is CASSLGIRTGRNYGYTF.

The chain has TRBV6-1 and TRBJ2-7; 9 bases are a match to TRBD1. The CDR3 loop spans 15 amino acids. Germline-derived CDR1 and CDR2 are MNHNS and SASEGT. Losses at the gene ends were 2 bases for V and 7 bases for J; bases not matched to a gene: 9. CDR3 sequence (DNA): TGTGCCAGCAGTGAATTTGGGACAGGGCTCCGGGAGCAGTACTTC. This encodes CASSEFGTGLREQYF.

The gene calls are TRBV6-5 and TRBJ1-4; D might be TRBD1 (5 bases). The germline V gene has CDR1 MNHEY and CDR2 SVGAGI. CDR3 length: 14 amino acids. V was shortened by 6 bases and J by 8 bases, with 16 bases between the two germline ends. The CDR3 here is CASSVGGYGEKLFF. Here the CDR3 DNA reads TGTGCCAGCAGCGTCGGGGGTTATGGCGAAAAACTGTTTTTT.

This clone was detected a few times. Other DNA variants within this sample encode the same CDR3. This chain connects TRBV5-1 to TRBJ2-1, with a weak D call TRBD2 (7 bases). This CDR3 has 15 residues. The V gene's germline CDR1 is SGHRS and CDR2 YFSETQ. Trimming stripped 0 bases from V and 3 bases from J, with 10 bases between. The CDR3 coding sequence is TGCGCCAGCAGCTTGGACGGGGGGCTCTACAATGAGCAGTTCTTC. This translates into CASSLDGGLYNEQFF.

The V and J genes are TRBV4-1 and TRBJ2-3, with a tentative D call TRBD1 (6 bases). The V end lost 4 bases, the J end lost 2 bases, and 16 bases lay between the germline ends. The CDR3 is 16 amino acids. Germline loops: CDR1 MGHRA, CDR2 YSYEKL. The CDR3 reads CASSLNNRVITDTQYF. The CDR3 DNA follows: TGCGCCAGCAGCCTCAATAACAGGGTCATCACAGATACGCAGTATTTT.

V usage is TRBV7-2 and J usage is TRBJ1-2, with 12 bases aligning to TRBD1. Losses at the gene ends were 5 bases for V and 2 bases for J; bases not matched to a gene: 9. This CDR3 is 17 amino acids long. Germline V gene data show CDR1 as SGHTA and CDR2 as FQGNSA. The CDR3 DNA reads as TGTGCCAGCAGCCCGAATGGGGACAGGGGGCGCAACTATGGCTACACCTTC. This translates into CASSPNGDRGRNYGYTF. Combining the CDR3 with reference TRBV7-2 and TRBJ1-2 gives the whole variable domain GAGVSQSPSNKVTEKGKDVELRCDPISGHTALYWYRQSLGQGLEFLIYFQGNSAPDKSGLPSDRFSAERTGGSVSTLTIQRTQQEDSAVYLCASSPNGDRGRNYGYTFGSGTRLTVV.

The J gene is TRBJ1-5, the V gene TRBV2, with TRBD1 matching 8 bases. The CDR3 sequence is 14 residues long. Trimming removed 6 bases from V and 4 bases from J; junction bases left unmatched: 5. Per germline, CDR1 SNHLY and CDR2 FYNNEI. The CDR3 reads CASRLDRVNQPQHF. The CDR3 DNA reads TGTGCCAGCAGGCTGGACAGGGTGAATCAGCCCCAGCATTTT.

The rearrangement links TRBV5-1 to TRBJ1-3; D is unclear. Trimming removed 0 bases from V and 1 base from J, with 8 bases in between. The length of the CDR3 is 15 residues. Germline CDR1 is SGHRS and CDR2 is YFSETQ. In nucleotides, the CDR3 is TGCGCCAGCAGCTTGGACGGTAATTCTGGAAACACCATATATTTT. The encoded protein is CASSLDGNSGNTIYF.

V is TRBV29-1 and J is TRBJ1-2; no reliable D call. V lost 1 base and J lost 0, with 3 bases in between. CDR3 length: 12 residues. Germline V lookup: CDR1 SQVTM, CDR2 ANQGSEA. This CDR3 reads CSVEAANYGYTF. In DNA form, the CDR3 reads TGCAGCGTTGAAGCCGCTAACTATGGCTACACCTTC.

This sequence joins TRBV4-2 and TRBJ1-6, with 8 bases matching TRBD1. V shed 4 bases and J 7 bases; nucleotides not matched to a gene: 6. The CDR3 runs to 15 residues. The germline CDR1 and CDR2 sequences are LGHNA and YNFKEQ. Here the CDR3 reads CASSRQGSVNSPLHF. CDR3 sequence (DNA): TGTGCCAGCAGCCGACAGGGGTCGGTGAATTCACCCCTCCACTTT.

This clone came up once. J is TRBJ1-2 and V is TRBV11-2; D unresolved. CDR1 is SGHAT and CDR2 is FQNNGV in the germline V gene. The germline V and J ends were trimmed by 0 bases and 7 bases, with 12 bases remaining between them. The CDR3 contains 14 residues. The CDR3 region is CASSLEAEVGGYTF. CDR3 in DNA: TGTGCCAGCAGCTTAGAGGCCGAGGTAGGTGGCTACACCTTC.

The sample holds one count of this clone. The gene calls are TRBV25-1 and TRBJ2-3; the D gene is possibly TRBD2 (6 bases). Trimming removed 1 base from V and 2 bases from J, with 16 bases in between. The length of the CDR3 is 17 residues. Germline-derived CDR1 and CDR2 are MGHDK and SYGVNS. The chain's CDR3 is CASSELEGWMPTDTQYF. For the CDR3, the DNA is TGTGCCAGCAGTGAATTGGAGGGGTGGATGCCCACAGATACGCAGTATTTT.

The chain joins TRBV19 to TRBJ2-1; tentatively, D is TRBD2 (6 bases). This CDR3 has 15 amino acids. Germline assignment: CDR1 LNHDA and CDR2 SQIVND (reference sequence). Trimming pared 5 bases from V and 7 bases from J, leaving 18 bases between. The CDR3 is CASSPPEGTGNEQFF. CDR3 in DNA: TGTGCCAGTAGTCCCCCGGAGGGGACGGGGAATGAGCAGTTCTTC.